The rows below give T cell receptor beta chains drawn from one sample of a study of radiation and T cells in renal cell carcinoma. Repertoires were generated with immunoSEQ multiplex PCR, while TCRdb's copy carries only in-frame clones and drops some. Of 130,000 or so clones detected, 75% to 90% appear once; the ten largest clones hold under 25%. The specimen was blood, collected from a patient whose treatment included radiotherapy and nephrectomy. All receptors come from a woman between 45 and 60 years old with renal cell carcinoma. Each CDR3 is given with its conserved first and last residue. A D gene is named only where the DNA matches it firmly. Size values are once, few and many counts, or a class for expanded clones, and some rows have none.

v_call: TRBV29-1
d_call: NA
j_call: TRBJ2-7
clone_size: NA
cdr3_nt: TGCAGCGTTGACCCCCCAGGGCCTGTCTACGAGCAGTACTTC
cdr3_aa: CSVDPPGPVYEQYF

v_call: TRBV19
d_call: TRBD1
j_call: TRBJ2-4
clone_size: NA
cdr3_nt: TGTGCCAGTAGCATGACAGGGGGCCAAAACATTCAGTACTTC
cdr3_aa: CASSMTGGQNIQYF

v_call: TRBV6-5
d_call: NA
j_call: TRBJ2-1
clone_size: NA
cdr3_nt: TGTGCCAGCACACGCGGAGCTAACAATGAGCAGTTCTTC
cdr3_aa: CASTRGANNEQFF

v_call: TRBV9
d_call: NA
j_call: TRBJ2-2
clone_size: NA
cdr3_nt: TGTGCCAGCAGCCTAAACTCCTTGAACACCGGGGAGCTGTTTTTT
cdr3_aa: CASSLNSLNTGELFF

v_call: TRBV11-2
d_call: NA
j_call: TRBJ1-1
clone_size: NA
cdr3_nt: TGTGCCAGCAGCTTACAGAGACCGCCAAGCGGTGAAGCTTTCTTT
cdr3_aa: CASSLQRPPSGEAFF

v_call: TRBV2
d_call: TRBD1
j_call: TRBJ2-1
clone_size: NA
cdr3_nt: TGTGTCAGCACCTTGGGACAGGACAATGAGCAGTTCTTC
cdr3_aa: CVSTLGQDNEQFF

v_call: TRBV2
d_call: TRBD2
j_call: TRBJ2-5
clone_size: NA
cdr3_nt: TGTGCCACCCAGAAAGGACTAGCGAGGGAGACCCAGTACTTC
cdr3_aa: CATQKGLARETQYF

v_call: TRBV28
d_call: TRBD1
j_call: TRBJ1-5
clone_size: once
cdr3_nt: TGTGCCATCCACAGGGGGAGCAATCAGCCCCAGCATTTT
cdr3_aa: CAIHRGSNQPQHF

v_call: TRBV30
d_call: TRBD2
j_call: TRBJ2-1
clone_size: NA
cdr3_nt: TGTGCCAGTAGCGGGGGGCCAAATGAGCAGTTCTTC
cdr3_aa: CASSGGPNEQFF

v_call: TRBV29-1
d_call: NA
j_call: TRBJ2-7
clone_size: NA
cdr3_nt: TGCAGCGTTCGTTTGCTGGGGTACGAGCAGTACTTC
cdr3_aa: CSVRLLGYEQYF

v_call: TRBV6-1
d_call: TRBD1
j_call: TRBJ1-5
clone_size: NA
cdr3_nt: TGTGCCAGCAGTTCCGGGACAGGGGGCAATCAGCCCCAGCATTTT
cdr3_aa: CASSSGTGGNQPQHF

v_call: TRBV9
d_call: NA
j_call: TRBJ1-2
clone_size: NA
cdr3_nt: TGTGCCAGCACCGGGACGGACTATGGCTACACCTTC
cdr3_aa: CASTGTDYGYTF

v_call: TRBV15
d_call: NA
j_call: TRBJ1-2
clone_size: NA
cdr3_nt: TGTGCCACCAGCGGCGGTGGGAGGCAGGGGCCCTCCTTC
cdr3_aa: CATSGGGRQGPSF

v_call: TRBV7-9
d_call: NA
j_call: TRBJ2-2
clone_size: NA
cdr3_nt: TGTGCCAGCAGCGGCAAACGGCAGGGGCGGAACACCGGGGAGCTGTTTTTT
cdr3_aa: CASSGKRQGRNTGELFF

v_call: TRBV7-2
d_call: TRBD2
j_call: TRBJ2-5
clone_size: NA
cdr3_nt: TGTGCCAGCAGCCCGGGGACTAGCCAAGAGACCCAGTACTTC
cdr3_aa: CASSPGTSQETQYF

v_call: TRBV21-1
d_call: NA
j_call: TRBJ2-3
clone_size: NA
cdr3_nt: TGTGCCAGCAGCAAGAGCCTGGGACCAGATACGCAGTATTTT
cdr3_aa: CASSKSLGPDTQYF

v_call: TRBV10-2
d_call: TRBD1
j_call: TRBJ1-2
clone_size: NA
cdr3_nt: TGCGCCAGCTATGGCCGACAGGGGAAGGATGGCTACACCTTC
cdr3_aa: CASYGRQGKDGYTF

v_call: TRBV9
d_call: NA
j_call: TRBJ1-1
clone_size: once
cdr3_nt: TGTGCCAGCAGCGTAGAGCTGGGGGCCGGTACTGAAGCTTTCTTT
cdr3_aa: CASSVELGAGTEAFF

v_call: TRBV4-1
d_call: NA
j_call: TRBJ1-5
clone_size: NA
cdr3_nt: TGCGCCAGCAGCCAAGAGCGCAGCAGCAATCAGCCCCAGCATTTT
cdr3_aa: CASSQERSSNQPQHF

v_call: TRBV2
d_call: NA
j_call: TRBJ2-7
clone_size: NA
cdr3_nt: TGTGCCAGCATCCGGGGATCCGAGCAGTACTTC
cdr3_aa: CASIRGSEQYF

v_call: TRBV10-3
d_call: NA
j_call: TRBJ2-1
clone_size: NA
cdr3_nt: TGTGCCATCACCGGGAGCTCCTACAATGAGCAGTTCTTC
cdr3_aa: CAITGSSYNEQFF

v_call: TRBV6-1
d_call: NA
j_call: TRBJ2-1
clone_size: NA
cdr3_nt: TGTGCCAGCAGTCCAACAGGGAGCTCCTACAATGAGCAGTTCTTC
cdr3_aa: CASSPTGSSYNEQFF

v_call: TRBV20-1
d_call: NA
j_call: TRBJ2-3
clone_size: NA
cdr3_nt: TGCAGTGCTAGATTCTCAGATACGCAGTATTTT
cdr3_aa: CSARFSDTQYF

v_call: TRBV21-1
d_call: NA
j_call: TRBJ2-1
clone_size: NA
cdr3_nt: TGTGCCAGCAGCAGACAGTACAATGAGCAGTTCTTC
cdr3_aa: CASSRQYNEQFF

v_call: TRBV7-2
d_call: NA
j_call: TRBJ2-7
clone_size: NA
cdr3_nt: TGTGCCAGTTCAGCTAGCTCCGGCTACGAGCAGTACTTC
cdr3_aa: CASSASSGYEQYF

v_call: TRBV5-1
d_call: NA
j_call: TRBJ2-1
clone_size: NA
cdr3_nt: TGCGTCAGTTGGACGGAGGCATATGAGCAGTTCTTC
cdr3_aa: CVSWTEAYEQFF

v_call: TRBV6-1
d_call: NA
j_call: TRBJ2-2
clone_size: NA
cdr3_nt: TGTGCCAGCACTGAACAGAGTCTATCCGGGGAGCTGTTTTTT
cdr3_aa: CASTEQSLSGELFF

v_call: TRBV18
d_call: NA
j_call: TRBJ1-1
clone_size: NA
cdr3_nt: TGTGCCAGCTCACCATTCGGTGGCATCGAAGGAACTGAAGCTTTCTTT
cdr3_aa: CASSPFGGIEGTEAFF

v_call: TRBV28
d_call: NA
j_call: TRBJ2-7
clone_size: NA
cdr3_nt: TGTGCCACCCTGGGGGGTTTGGGTTACGAGCAGTACTTC
cdr3_aa: CATLGGLGYEQYF

v_call: TRBV7-2
d_call: NA
j_call: TRBJ2-5
clone_size: NA
cdr3_nt: TGTGCCAGCAGCTTAGCCCTAGCCCTCCGGGAGACCCAGTACTTC
cdr3_aa: CASSLALALRETQYF

v_call: TRBV2
d_call: NA
j_call: TRBJ2-1
clone_size: NA
cdr3_nt: TGTGCCAGCGGATCCACTGAGCAGTTCTTC
cdr3_aa: CASGSTEQFF

v_call: TRBV10-3
d_call: TRBD1
j_call: TRBJ2-7
clone_size: NA
cdr3_nt: TGTGCCATCCCGGACAGGGGCTACGAGCAGTACTTC
cdr3_aa: CAIPDRGYEQYF

v_call: TRBV9
d_call: NA
j_call: TRBJ1-5
clone_size: once
cdr3_nt: TGTGCCAGCAGCCCAGGGGAGGGTTACAATCAGCCCCAGCATTTT
cdr3_aa: CASSPGEGYNQPQHF

v_call: TRBV5-1
d_call: NA
j_call: TRBJ2-7
clone_size: NA
cdr3_nt: TGCGCCAGCACCACGGACTCCTACGAGCAGTACTTC
cdr3_aa: CASTTDSYEQYF

v_call: TRBV7-2
d_call: NA
j_call: TRBJ1-1
clone_size: NA
cdr3_nt: TGTGCCAGCAGCTTAGCGTCAGGGATGAACACTGAAGCTTTCTTT
cdr3_aa: CASSLASGMNTEAFF

v_call: TRBV30
d_call: NA
j_call: TRBJ1-2
clone_size: few
cdr3_nt: TGTGCCTGGAGTCGGATAGGCAGTGCGGATGGCTACACCTTC
cdr3_aa: CAWSRIGSADGYTF

v_call: TRBV30
d_call: NA
j_call: TRBJ2-5
clone_size: NA
cdr3_nt: TGTGCCTGGAGTGTCCGGGGGAGTGAAGAGACCCAGTACTTC
cdr3_aa: CAWSVRGSEETQYF

v_call: TRBV5-1
d_call: NA
j_call: TRBJ1-1
clone_size: NA
cdr3_nt: TGCGCCAGCAGCTTGGAGGGCCCGAGGAACACTGAAGCTTTCTTT
cdr3_aa: CASSLEGPRNTEAFF

v_call: TRBV30
d_call: TRBD2
j_call: TRBJ2-1
clone_size: NA
cdr3_nt: TGTGCCTGGAGACCGGGGGGGGAGAATGAGCAGTTCTTC
cdr3_aa: CAWRPGGENEQFF

v_call: TRBV7-9
d_call: NA
j_call: TRBJ1-4
clone_size: NA
cdr3_nt: TGTGCCAGCAGCGTTGATTATGAAAAACTGTTTTTT
cdr3_aa: CASSVDYEKLFF

v_call: TRBV5-4
d_call: NA
j_call: TRBJ1-2
clone_size: NA
cdr3_nt: TGTGCCAGCAGCTTGCAGGGACAAAACTATGGCTACACCTTC
cdr3_aa: CASSLQGQNYGYTF

v_call: TRBV7-3
d_call: TRBD1
j_call: TRBJ1-1
clone_size: NA
cdr3_nt: TGTGCCAGCAGCTCCTATACAGGGGGGAACACTGAAGCTTTCTTT
cdr3_aa: CASSSYTGGNTEAFF

v_call: TRBV19
d_call: NA
j_call: TRBJ1-5
clone_size: NA
cdr3_nt: TGTGCCAGTAGCACTCGCGAGGTCCAGCCCCAGCATTTT
cdr3_aa: CASSTREVQPQHF

v_call: TRBV30
d_call: NA
j_call: TRBJ1-2
clone_size: NA
cdr3_nt: TGTGCCTGGAGAGAAAAAGGGTTTGACAGTCGCCCAGGGGGCTACACCTTC
cdr3_aa: CAWREKGFDSRPGGYTF

v_call: TRBV7-9
d_call: TRBD2
j_call: TRBJ2-1
clone_size: NA
cdr3_nt: TGTGCCAGCAGCCCTTGGGAGGGGACCAGCTCCTACAATGAGCAGTTCTTC
cdr3_aa: CASSPWEGTSSYNEQFF

v_call: TRBV6-6
d_call: NA
j_call: TRBJ1-5
clone_size: few
cdr3_nt: TGTGCCAGCAGTACAGGAGCGAATCAGCCCCAGCATTTT
cdr3_aa: CASSTGANQPQHF

v_call: TRBV15
d_call: TRBD2
j_call: TRBJ2-3
clone_size: NA
cdr3_nt: TGTGCCACCCGGGCTAGCGGGGGCACAGATACGCAGTATTTT
cdr3_aa: CATRASGGTDTQYF

v_call: TRBV5-5
d_call: NA
j_call: TRBJ2-7
clone_size: once
cdr3_nt: TGTGCCAGCAGCTTGCAGGGCCCCTACGAGCAGTACTTC
cdr3_aa: CASSLQGPYEQYF

v_call: TRBV28
d_call: TRBD1
j_call: TRBJ1-1
clone_size: NA
cdr3_nt: TGTGCCAGCAGCGGACAGGGTCTTACTGAAGCTTTCTTT
cdr3_aa: CASSGQGLTEAFF

v_call: TRBV4-3
d_call: TRBD2
j_call: TRBJ2-7
clone_size: many
cdr3_nt: TGCGCCAGCAGCCTGCAACATTCTAGCGGGCCCTACGAGCAGTACTTC
cdr3_aa: CASSLQHSSGPYEQYF

v_call: TRBV6-5
d_call: NA
j_call: TRBJ2-7
clone_size: NA
cdr3_nt: TGTGCCAGCAGTCCCCCCCAGGGCGAGCAGTACTTC
cdr3_aa: CASSPPQGEQYF

v_call: TRBV28
d_call: NA
j_call: TRBJ1-5
clone_size: NA
cdr3_nt: TGTGCCAGCAGTTTATGGCAGGACGGTGGGCCCCAGCATTTT
cdr3_aa: CASSLWQDGGPQHF

v_call: TRBV18
d_call: NA
j_call: TRBJ1-5
clone_size: NA
cdr3_nt: TGTGCCAGCTCACCAGGAAGCAATCAGCCCCAGCATTTT
cdr3_aa: CASSPGSNQPQHF

v_call: TRBV7-8
d_call: TRBD2
j_call: TRBJ2-1
clone_size: NA
cdr3_nt: TGTGCCAGCAGCTTAGGTGTGATCCTAGCGGGAGGTTTCTTC
cdr3_aa: CASSLGVILAGGFF

v_call: TRBV11-2
d_call: NA
j_call: TRBJ1-2
clone_size: few
cdr3_nt: TGTGCCAGCAGAAAGGAGGGCCCATATGGCTACACCTTC
cdr3_aa: CASRKEGPYGYTF

v_call: TRBV7-2
d_call: NA
j_call: TRBJ1-2
clone_size: NA
cdr3_nt: TGTGCCAGCAGCTTTCAGGGTGGTACCTATGGCTACACCTTC
cdr3_aa: CASSFQGGTYGYTF